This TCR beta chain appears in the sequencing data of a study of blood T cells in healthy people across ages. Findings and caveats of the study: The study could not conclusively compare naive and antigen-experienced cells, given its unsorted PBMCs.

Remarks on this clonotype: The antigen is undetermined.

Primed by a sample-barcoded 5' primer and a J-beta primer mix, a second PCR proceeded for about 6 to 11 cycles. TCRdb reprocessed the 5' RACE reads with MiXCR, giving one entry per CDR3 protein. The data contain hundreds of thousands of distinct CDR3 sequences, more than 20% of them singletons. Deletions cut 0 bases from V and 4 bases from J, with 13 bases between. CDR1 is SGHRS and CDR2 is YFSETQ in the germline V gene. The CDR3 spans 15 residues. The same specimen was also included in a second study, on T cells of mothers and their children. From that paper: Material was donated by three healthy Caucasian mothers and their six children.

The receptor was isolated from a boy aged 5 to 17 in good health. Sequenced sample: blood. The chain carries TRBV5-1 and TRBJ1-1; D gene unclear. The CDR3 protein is CASSLDLARVTEAFF. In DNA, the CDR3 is TGCGCCAGCAGCTTGGATCTGGCCCGCGTCACTGAAGCTTTCTTT.